Here is one TCR beta chain with its context. The data belong to a study of blood T cell repertoires in COVID-19. Study background: The United States, Italy and Spain supplied acute and convalescent COVID-19 samples. PBMCs, B-cell-depleted T cells, or T cells provided the cDNA or gDNA that made up the material.

V was clipped by 0 bases and J by 4 bases, with 19 bases between them. Germline lookup yields CDR1 LGHNT and CDR2 FRNRAP. The CDR3 is 17 amino acids. Original processing notes: From reference gene primer amplification, estimates of nucleated cell counts were derived. Data came from immunoSEQ multiplex PCR; TCRdb stores just in-frame clones and leaves some out. V and J calls and clone size are those listed in that table; D and trimming were worked out from the DNA. The sample lists about 100,000 clones; 80% to 95% were seen once. The sample consisted of peripheral blood. The chain employs TRBV12-5 and TRBJ2-7; D gene unclear. The sequence derives from a man in his fifties or sixties with active COVID-19. This CDR3 is CASGLVSPGGYLYEQYF. The DNA for the CDR3 is TGTGCTAGTGGTTTGGTATCCCCGGGTGGCTATTTGTACGAGCAGTACTTC. Variable domain in full (rest from reference TRBV12-5 and TRBJ2-7): DARVTQTPRHKVTEMGQEVTMRCQPILGHNTVFWYRQTMMQGLELLAYFRNRAPLDDSGMPKDRFSAEMPDATLATLKIQPSEPRDSAVYFCASGLVSPGGYLYEQYFGPGTRLTVT.